The next 5 T cell receptor beta chains were all read from a single sample in a study of shared clonotypes between healthy human individuals. Generated by immunoSEQ multiplex PCR, the TCRdb table keeps only in-frame clones and is missing some. Of hundreds of thousands of clones detected, around 97% appear once; the ten largest clones hold roughly 0.05%. The source material was naive CD4+ T cells sorted from blood. Subset of the sample: CD45RA+ positively selected. The receptors derive from a woman in her thirties in good health.

J is TRBJ1-1 and V is TRBV10-2, with a tentative D call TRBD1 (5 bases). The CDR3 is made up of 12 amino acids. V was trimmed by 6 bases and J by 4 bases, leaving 9 bases between them. From germline, CDR1 is WSHSY and CDR2 SAAADI. CDR3 DNA: TGCGCCAGCAGCCCCGGGGGCACTGAAGCTTTCTTT. Its protein is CASSPGGTEAFF.

J is TRBJ2-3 and V is TRBV2; 7 bases are a match to TRBD2. The CDR3 extends over 18 amino acids. Germline loops: CDR1 SNHLY, CDR2 FYNNEI. Losses at the gene ends were 6 bases for V and 1 base for J; bases not matched to a gene: 16. The CDR3 DNA is TGTGCCAGCAGGGCGAGCGGGAACGGATGGACCGGCACAGATACGCAGTATTTT. It is translated as CASRASGNGWTGTDTQYF.

The CDR3 nucleotides read TGTGCCAGCAGCCGGACTTTTCTCCGAAGGGGTAACTATGGCTACACCTTC. Translating it yields CASSRTFLRRGNYGYTF. The gene calls are TRBV28 and TRBJ1-2, with D possibly matching TRBD1 (5 bases). This CDR3 is built from 17 residues. Trimming shortened V by 6 bases and J by 1 base, and 21 bases separated the two germline ends. From germline, CDR1 is MDHEN and CDR2 SYDVKM.

This CDR3 is CASSLDSGPADNEQFF. The CDR3 DNA reads TGTGCCAGCAGCTTAGACAGCGGCCCTGCGGACAATGAGCAGTTCTTC. The gene calls are TRBV11-3 and TRBJ2-1; a possible D gene is TRBD2 (5 bases). V was pared by 0 bases and J by 5 bases, with 14 bases between. The CDR3 covers 16 residues. Germline lookup yields CDR1 SGHNT and CDR2 YENEEA.

The chain carries TRBV10-1 and TRBJ2-7; TRBD2 is a possible D gene (6 bases). Germline V gives CDR1 WNHNN, CDR2 SYGVQD (reference sequence). The germline V and J ends were trimmed by 4 bases and 4 bases, with 14 bases remaining between them. This CDR3 comprises 14 residues. The CDR3: CASSASGFGYEQYF. CDR3 DNA sequence: TGCGCCAGCAGTGCGAGCGGGTTTGGGTACGAGCAGTACTTC.